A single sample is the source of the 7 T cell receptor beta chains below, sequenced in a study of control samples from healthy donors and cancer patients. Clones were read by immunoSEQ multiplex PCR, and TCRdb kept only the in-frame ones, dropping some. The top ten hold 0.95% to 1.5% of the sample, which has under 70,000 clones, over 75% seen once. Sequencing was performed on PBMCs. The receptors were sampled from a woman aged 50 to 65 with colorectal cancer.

In DNA form, the CDR3 reads TGTGCCAGCAGCTCCGTTGGGGGTGAGCAGTTCTTC. This translates into CASSSVGGEQFF. V is TRBV6-4 and J is TRBJ2-1, with D perhaps TRBD1 or TRBD2 (5 bases each). The CDR3 runs 12 residues. In germline, CDR1 is MRHNA, CDR2 SNTAGT. V was clipped by 6 bases and J by 9 bases, with 12 bases between them.

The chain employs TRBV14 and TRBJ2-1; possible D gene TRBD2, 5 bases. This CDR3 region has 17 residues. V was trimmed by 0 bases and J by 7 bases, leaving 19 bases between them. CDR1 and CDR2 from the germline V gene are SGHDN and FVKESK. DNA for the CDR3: TGTGCCAGCAGCCAAGACCCGTGGCTAGAGGGAAGGAATGAGCAGTTCTTC. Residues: CASSQDPWLEGRNEQFF.

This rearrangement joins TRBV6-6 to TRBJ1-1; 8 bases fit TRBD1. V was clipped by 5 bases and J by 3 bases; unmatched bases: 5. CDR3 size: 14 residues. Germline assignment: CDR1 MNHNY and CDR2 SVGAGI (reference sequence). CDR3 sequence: CASSQTGVDTEAFF. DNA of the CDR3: TGTGCCAGCAGTCAGACAGGGGTCGACACTGAAGCTTTCTTT.

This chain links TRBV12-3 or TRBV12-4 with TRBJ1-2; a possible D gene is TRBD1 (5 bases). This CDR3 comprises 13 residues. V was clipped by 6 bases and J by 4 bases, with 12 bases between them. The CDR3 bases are TGTGCCAGCAGAACAGGAACTACCTATGGCTACACCTTC. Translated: CASRTGTTYGYTF.

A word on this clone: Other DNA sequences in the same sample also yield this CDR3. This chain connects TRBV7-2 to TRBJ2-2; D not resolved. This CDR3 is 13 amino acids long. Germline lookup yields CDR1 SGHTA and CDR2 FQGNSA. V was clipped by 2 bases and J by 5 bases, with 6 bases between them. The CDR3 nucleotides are TGTGCCAGCAGCTTATCCGGGACCGGGGAGCTGTTTTTT. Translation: CASSLSGTGELFF.

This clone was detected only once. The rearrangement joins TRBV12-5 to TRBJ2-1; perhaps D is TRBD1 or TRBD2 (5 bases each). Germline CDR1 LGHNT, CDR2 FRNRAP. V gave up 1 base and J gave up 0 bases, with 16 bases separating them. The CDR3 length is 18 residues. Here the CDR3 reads CASGLEKGLGSSYNEQFF. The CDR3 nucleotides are TGTGCTAGTGGTTTGGAAAAGGGGTTGGGGAGCTCCTACAATGAGCAGTTCTTC.

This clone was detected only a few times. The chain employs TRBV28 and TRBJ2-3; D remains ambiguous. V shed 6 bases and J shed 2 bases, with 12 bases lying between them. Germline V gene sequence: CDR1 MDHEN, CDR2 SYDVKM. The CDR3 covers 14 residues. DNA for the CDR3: TGTGCCAGCAGGGGCCCCCTGGACACAGATACGCAGTATTTT. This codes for CASRGPLDTDTQYF.